These 4 T cell receptor beta chains were sequenced from one sample in a study of blood T cells in healthy people across ages. A second roughly 7 to 11 cycle PCR used barcoded and J-beta primers. TCRdb re-called the 5' RACE reads with MiXCR, one entry per CDR3 protein. This repertoire shows approximately 1.5 million distinct CDR3 sequences, approximately 32% found once; its top ten account for around 11%. Sequencing was carried out using blood. The source is a woman in her 30s in good health.

The chain carries TRBV6-1 and TRBJ2-2; 11 nucleotides line up with TRBD1. V was clipped by 3 bases and J by 7 bases; unmatched bases: 1. The CDR3 runs 14 residues. Germline V CDR1 and CDR2: MNHNS, SASEGT. This CDR3 reads CASSEGQGVGELFF. CDR3 nucleotides: TGTGCCAGCAGTGAGGGACAGGGGGTCGGGGAGCTGTTTTTT.

The chain employs TRBV20-1 and TRBJ1-5; D uncertain. The CDR3 runs to 13 residues. CDR1 and CDR2 (germline): DFQATT, SNEGSKA (reference sequence). Trimming removed 0 bases at V and 6 bases at J, with 9 bases between. For the CDR3, the DNA is TGCAGTGCTAGAGATAAGACTATTCAGCCCCAGCATTTT. It specifies CSARDKTIQPQHF.

The gene calls are TRBV19 and TRBJ1-2; no definite D call. The CDR3 totals 15 residues. Looked up from germline, CDR1 is LNHDA and CDR2 is SQIVND (reference sequence). V gave up 6 bases and J gave up 8 bases, with 22 bases separating them. The CDR3 region has the DNA TGTGCCAGTAGGGTCTACGGAGGTAGCCTGGACGGCTACACCTTC. Translated, it gives CASRVYGGSLDGYTF.

In the case of this clonotype: Being one base from a much bigger clone, this may be a read error. The V call is TRBV7-9, the J call TRBJ2-7; D may be TRBD1 (6 bases). This CDR3 comprises 12 residues. Germline V CDR1 and CDR2: SEHNR, FQNEAQ (reference sequence). CDR3 residues: CASSSAGDERYF. CDR3 sequence (DNA): TGTGCCAGCAGCTCAGCAGGGGATGAGCGGTACTTC.